This entry lists 4 T cell receptor beta chains sequenced from one sample in a study of blood T cell repertoires in COVID-19. Sequencing was performed with immunoSEQ multiplex PCR; in TCRdb, only in-frame clones are kept and a portion is missing. The sample has 65,000 to 90,000 clones; roughly 87% are singletons. The sample consisted of peripheral blood. The receptors come from a woman in her forties or fifties with active or convalescent COVID-19.

At least ten counts were recorded for this clone. The chain links TRBV6-1 to TRBJ1-2; 8 positions agree with TRBD1. Germline CDR1 reads MNHNS; CDR2 reads SASEGT. This CDR3 has 14 residues. The J segment lost 3 bases and the V segment lost 2 bases, leaving 2 bases of the junction unmatched. CDR3 DNA sequence: TGTGCCAGCAGTGAAACAGGGGGAGACTATGGCTACACCTTC. Translated: CASSETGGDYGYTF.

The chain recombines TRBV5-4 with TRBJ1-2; D unresolved. The CDR3 totals 12 residues. Germline V gene sequence: CDR1 SGHNT, CDR2 YYREEE (reference sequence). V lost 3 bases to trimming and J lost 8 bases, with 11 bases between them. The CDR3 DNA is TGTGCCAGCAGCTATATGGAGAAGGGCTACACCTTC. This gives the protein CASSYMEKGYTF.

The rearrangement links TRBV7-3 to TRBJ2-7, with TRBD1 as a possible D gene (5 bases). V was shortened by 2 bases and J by 1 base, with 18 bases between the two germline ends. From germline, CDR1 is SGHTA and CDR2 FQGTGA. The CDR3 runs 17 residues. The CDR3 DNA sequence: TGTGCCAGCAGCTTAGGGGCGGCAGGATTTATGTCCTACGAGCAGTACTTC. The encoded protein is CASSLGAAGFMSYEQYF.

This clone has more than one count but fewer than ten. The V call is TRBV27, the J call TRBJ2-7; 11 bases map to TRBD1. The V gene's germline CDR1 is MNHEY and CDR2 SMNVEV (reference sequence). The CDR3 covers 14 residues. With 4 bases clipped from V and 2 bases from J, the junction kept 1 base outside the gene matches. CDR3 sequence reads: CASSWDRGTYEQYF. The CDR3 DNA reads as TGTGCCAGCAGTTGGGACAGGGGGACCTACGAGCAGTACTTC.